Listed below are T cell receptor beta chains from one sample, sequenced in a study of vaccination and CD4 T cells after COVID-19. Via MiXCR, TCRdb re-called the PCR reads, giving one row per CDR3 protein. The data contain roughly 20,000 distinct CDR3 sequences, approximately 56% of them singletons. Their antigens are not known. Sequencing was performed on CD4+ T cells from blood, cultured in vitro, taken after SARS-CoV-2 vaccination. These receptors came from a human donor who had recovered from COVID-19. CDR3s leave out the opening cysteine and the closing phenylalanine or tryptophan. Each record gives: V gene, J gene, CDR3 protein.

v_gene: TRBV28
j_gene: TRBJ2-4
CDR3aa: ASSVGLAGGLAKNIQY

v_gene: TRBV7-2
j_gene: TRBJ2-5
CDR3aa: ASSLARGSETQY

v_gene: TRBV6-1
j_gene: TRBJ1-1
CDR3aa: ASSRTGNTEAF

v_gene: TRBV6-2/TRBV6-3
j_gene: TRBJ1-2
CDR3aa: ASSLTYSGYT

v_gene: TRBV10-1
j_gene: TRBJ2-7
CDR3aa: ASSEVGRGEQY

v_gene: TRBV19
j_gene: TRBJ1-5
CDR3aa: ASSQMGGGNQPQH

v_gene: TRBV6-1
j_gene: TRBJ1-5
CDR3aa: ASSGPWERNQPQH

v_gene: TRBV5-1
j_gene: TRBJ1-5
CDR3aa: ASSLTGNQPQH

v_gene: TRBV11-2
j_gene: TRBJ2-6
CDR3aa: ASSYRGAGANVLT

v_gene: TRBV6-5
j_gene: TRBJ1-2
CDR3aa: ASSYSIAAESNYGYT

v_gene: TRBV10-3
j_gene: TRBJ1-1
CDR3aa: ASSRQNTEAF

v_gene: TRBV10-1
j_gene: TRBJ1-5
CDR3aa: AKKFLQGFGSQPQH

v_gene: TRBV6-2/TRBV6-3
j_gene: TRBJ1-1
CDR3aa: ASSPTLPGQGSEAF

v_gene: TRBV2
j_gene: TRBJ2-5
CDR3aa: ASRQQETQY

v_gene: TRBV6-1
j_gene: TRBJ1-5
CDR3aa: ASSDRGTQPQH

v_gene: TRBV7-3
j_gene: TRBJ2-3
CDR3aa: ASSLRLAGGLDTQY

v_gene: TRBV14
j_gene: TRBJ1-1
CDR3aa: ASSHRGPNTEAF

v_gene: TRBV6-1
j_gene: TRBJ2-5
CDR3aa: AGLRGAGGLETQY

v_gene: TRBV11-2
j_gene: TRBJ2-7
CDR3aa: ASSLEIGLAGEQY

v_gene: TRBV14
j_gene: TRBJ2-7
CDR3aa: ASSPRRETYELY

v_gene: TRBV4-3
j_gene: TRBJ2-5
CDR3aa: ASSQDPISAFGAQY

v_gene: TRBV7-3
j_gene: TRBJ1-2
CDR3aa: ASSPDVGYGYT

v_gene: TRBV7-2
j_gene: TRBJ1-1
CDR3aa: ASSLVAGALTTEAF

v_gene: TRBV7-3
j_gene: TRBJ2-3
CDR3aa: ASSPGTRNTDTQY

v_gene: TRBV6-7
j_gene: TRBJ2-7
CDR3aa: ASKMGTYYEQY

v_gene: TRBV20-1
j_gene: TRBJ2-3
CDR3aa: SASPGTGVSDTQY

v_gene: TRBV4-1
j_gene: TRBJ1-2
CDR3aa: ASSQGSRYGYT

v_gene: TRBV12-5
j_gene: TRBJ2-5
CDR3aa: ASGSWRDQETQY

v_gene: TRBV9
j_gene: TRBJ1-5
CDR3aa: ASSVGGGEGQPQH

v_gene: TRBV10-3
j_gene: TRBJ1-2
CDR3aa: AISGLGPYGYT

v_gene: TRBV24-1
j_gene: TRBJ2-5
CDR3aa: ATSDLVGSGTQY

v_gene: TRBV5-5
j_gene: TRBJ1-1
CDR3aa: ASSLTVWTGGSEAF

v_gene: TRBV7-2
j_gene: TRBJ2-5
CDR3aa: ASSLGGGGETQY

v_gene: TRBV21-1
j_gene: TRBJ1-5
CDR3aa: ASTLEPQH

v_gene: TRBV6-1
j_gene: TRBJ1-3
CDR3aa: ASRGTLAGNTIY

v_gene: TRBV12-3/TRBV12-4
j_gene: TRBJ1-1
CDR3aa: ASSLGGRGGNTEAF

v_gene: TRBV2
j_gene: TRBJ1-5
CDR3aa: ASRLKRVLKGRSNQPQH

v_gene: TRBV7-9
j_gene: TRBJ1-5
CDR3aa: ASSLGSYSNQPQH

v_gene: TRBV20-1
j_gene: TRBJ2-7
CDR3aa: SARDYGPDRLEQY

v_gene: TRBV6-5
j_gene: TRBJ2-7
CDR3aa: ASSYLSDEQY

v_gene: TRBV5-4
j_gene: TRBJ1-6
CDR3aa: ASSLGGTGAIQGPLH

v_gene: TRBV7-9
j_gene: TRBJ1-6
CDR3aa: ASSSGLGSPLH

v_gene: TRBV28
j_gene: TRBJ1-5
CDR3aa: ASSLTGLRRSNQPQH

v_gene: TRBV7-2
j_gene: TRBJ2-3
CDR3aa: ASSTSTDTQY

v_gene: TRBV24-1
j_gene: TRBJ1-5
CDR3aa: ATSAGDQPQH

v_gene: TRBV6-2/TRBV6-3
j_gene: TRBJ1-4
CDR3aa: ASSRRQQTNEKLF

v_gene: TRBV7-2
j_gene: TRBJ2-5
CDR3aa: ASSPGRGETQY

v_gene: TRBV19
j_gene: TRBJ1-5
CDR3aa: ASSTLRTDSNQPQH

v_gene: TRBV7-6
j_gene: TRBJ2-2
CDR3aa: ASSLIQSGELF

v_gene: TRBV12-3/TRBV12-4
j_gene: TRBJ1-5
CDR3aa: ASSLTGRSNQPQH

v_gene: TRBV7-2
j_gene: TRBJ2-7
CDR3aa: ASSLAGQGIRKEQY

v_gene: TRBV7-9
j_gene: TRBJ2-3
CDR3aa: ASSQGTAGDTQY

v_gene: TRBV2
j_gene: TRBJ2-5
CDR3aa: ASSDGLAGVGY

v_gene: TRBV20-1
j_gene: TRBJ2-7
CDR3aa: SARDYSGSGYEQY

v_gene: TRBV19
j_gene: TRBJ1-5
CDR3aa: ASKRVGPGLQPQH

v_gene: TRBV25-1
j_gene: TRBJ1-2
CDR3aa: APILVTLFGYT

v_gene: TRBV10-3
j_gene: TRBJ2-7
CDR3aa: AISVGYEQY

v_gene: TRBV20-1
j_gene: TRBJ2-1
CDR3aa: SARAKGQGFFSEQF

v_gene: TRBV6-2/TRBV6-3
j_gene: TRBJ2-3
CDR3aa: ASSFRFDLAGGSDTQY